One sample yielded the 22 T cell receptor beta chains listed below, sequenced in a study of CD8 T cells in ankylosing spondylitis. General study results and limits: Made up of eight or nine highly homologous variants, a TCR beta motif appeared characteristic of ankylosing spondylitis blood.

Each CDR3 protein is one row after TCRdb ran MiXCR on the 5' RACE reads. The sample contains about 210,000 distinct CDR3 sequences, 6% to 8.5% of which appear only once. No antigens are known for them. Input material: blood, either unsorted or a sorted T cell fraction (not recorded which). Receptors originate from a male donor with ankylosing spondylitis.

V and J are TRBV29-1 and TRBJ2-1; perhaps TRBD2 as D (5 bases). V lost 3 bases, J lost 0 bases, and 9 bases lay in between. The CDR3 is 14 amino acids. Germline V gene data show CDR1 as SQVTM and CDR2 as ANQGSEA. The CDR3 protein is CSVEGRGSYNEQFF. The CDR3 nucleotides are TGCAGCGTTGAGGGCCGGGGCTCCTACAATGAGCAGTTCTTC.

In its sample, this clonotype was seen many times. The J gene is TRBJ1-1, the V gene TRBV4-3; 10 nucleotides match TRBD1. Trimming at V came to 3 bases and at J to 0 bases, leaving 4 bases not matched to a gene. CDR3 length: 16 residues. Germline V gene lookup returns CDR1 LGHNA and CDR2 YSLEER. As DNA, the CDR3 is TGCGCCAGCAGCCACGGGACAGGGGCGTTGAACACTGAAGCTTTCTTT. This gives the protein CASSHGTGALNTEAFF.

The chain links TRBV24-1 to TRBJ2-1, with TRBD1 as a possible D gene (6 bases). Trimming cost V 1 base and J 5 bases, with 11 bases left between them. Germline V gene sequence: CDR1 KGHDR, CDR2 SFDVKD. CDR3 length: 15 residues. CDR3 loop: CATSDFSGVHNEQFF. The CDR3 DNA is TGTGCCACCAGTGATTTTTCAGGGGTGCACAATGAGCAGTTCTTC.

This clonotype was seen more than once but under ten times. The J gene is TRBJ2-7, the V gene TRBV12-3 or TRBV12-4, with TRBD2 matching 8 bases. V shed 3 bases and J 3 bases; nucleotides not matched to a gene: 4. CDR3 length: 14 amino acids. The CDR3, as DNA: TGTGCCAGCAGTTTTCAGCGGGGGAGCTACGAGCAGTACTTC. Translation gives CASSFQRGSYEQYF.

There are a few counts of this clonotype. The chain employs TRBV7-6 and TRBJ2-4, with 10 nucleotides matching TRBD2. J lost 0 bases, V lost 5 bases, and 7 bases had no gene match. In germline, CDR1 is SGHVS, CDR2 FNYEAQ. CDR3 size: 17 residues. In nucleotides, the CDR3 is TGTGCCAGCAGCGCCGGGCCTAGCGGGAGAGCCAAAAACATTCAGTACTTC. Encoded protein: CASSAGPSGRAKNIQYF.

This sequence joins TRBV7-6 and TRBJ2-3; D remains ambiguous. Germline-derived CDR1 and CDR2 are SGHVS and FNYEAQ. V lost 5 bases and J 2 bases, leaving 17 bases between the germline ends. The length of the CDR3 is 16 residues. This CDR3 is CASSLEVHSSTDTQYF. In DNA, the CDR3 is TGTGCCAGCAGCCTGGAAGTGCACAGCTCCACAGATACGCAGTATTTT.

This clonotype was found many times. CDR3 in amino acids: CASSYGSSYNSPLHF. For the CDR3, the DNA is TGTGCCAGCAGTTACGGGAGCTCCTATAATTCACCCCTCCACTTT. The chain has TRBV6-5 and TRBJ1-6, with unresolved D. V was pared by 2 bases and J by 0 bases, with 5 bases between. This CDR3 is built from 15 residues. The V gene's germline CDR1 is MNHEY and CDR2 SVGAGI.

This clonotype was observed at least ten times. J is TRBJ2-1 and V is TRBV7-9; 10 bases line up with TRBD2. Germline V gene data show CDR1 as SEHNR and CDR2 as FQNEAQ (reference sequence). Germline trimming cut 8 bases from V and 1 base from J; bases unmatched to any gene: 8. The CDR3 consists of 16 residues. The CDR3 DNA sequence: TGTGCCAGCGTACATGGGACTAGCGAATCCTACAATGAGCAGTTCTTC. It is translated as CASVHGTSESYNEQFF.

This clonotype was seen many times. This chain connects TRBV12-5 to TRBJ1-1; D is perhaps TRBD1 (6 bases). The CDR3 contains 15 residues. Germline loops: CDR1 LGHNT, CDR2 FRNRAP. V lost 3 bases, J lost 1 base, and 12 bases lay in between. The chain's CDR3 is CASGFSMGANTEAFF. The CDR3, as DNA: TGTGCTAGTGGTTTCTCCATGGGGGCGAACACTGAAGCTTTCTTT.

Ten or more counts support this clonotype. The V call is TRBV7-8, the J call TRBJ2-1; TRBD2 aligns across 8 bases. CDR1 is SGHVS and CDR2 is FQNEAQ in the germline V gene. With V trimmed by 6 bases and J by 9 bases, 7 bases remained unmatched. The CDR3 is made up of 13 amino acids. The CDR3 spells CASSQGGGSEQFF. The CDR3 DNA is TGTGCCAGCAGTCAGGGCGGGGGGAGTGAGCAGTTCTTC. Full variable domain (remainder filled in from reference TRBV7-8 and TRBJ2-1): GAGVSQSPRYKVAKRGQDVALRCDPISGHVSLFWYQQALGQGPEFLTYFQNEAQLDKSGLPSDRFFAERPEGSVSTLKIQRTQQEDSAVYLCASSQGGGSEQFFGPGTRLTVL.

This clonotype was observed many times. V usage is TRBV20-1 and J usage is TRBJ1-2; D may be TRBD1 (6 bases). The length of the CDR3 is 15 residues. The V gene's germline CDR1 is DFQATT and CDR2 SNEGSKA (reference sequence). Between the trimmed V and J ends, which lost 2 bases and 8 bases, there was a span of 21 bases. In nucleotides, the CDR3 is TGCAGTGCTAGAAATCGGGACTCGCAGGGGCACGGCTACACCTTC. Protein: CSARNRDSQGHGYTF.

This clonotype appeared many times. The rearrangement joins TRBV29-1 to TRBJ1-5; the match to TRBD1 covers 7 bases. Germline V lookup: CDR1 SQVTM, CDR2 ANQGSEA. The CDR3 covers 13 residues. V lost 6 bases, J lost 4 bases, and 6 bases stayed unmatched. The CDR3 DNA reads TGCAGCGTCATCGACAGGGATAATCAGCCCCAGCATTTT. This gives the protein CSVIDRDNQPQHF.

This clonotype was seen a single time. The J gene is TRBJ2-4, the V gene TRBV4-2, with 7 bases fitting TRBD1. Germline assignment: CDR1 LGHNA and CDR2 YNFKEQ. V lost 10 bases and J lost 1; bases outside the gene matches: 13. The length of the CDR3 is 16 residues. The CDR3 region is CAIGPGTAFAKNIQYF. The DNA of the CDR3 is TGTGCCATCGGCCCCGGGACAGCCTTCGCCAAAAACATTCAGTACTTC.

This clonotype has at least ten counts. The chain has TRBV29-1 and TRBJ2-1; 7 bases match TRBD2. After removal of 7 bases from V and 10 bases from J, the junction contained 22 bases not matched to a gene. The CDR3 spans 16 residues. The germline gives CDR1 SQVTM, CDR2 ANQGSEA. The CDR3 DNA sequence: TGCAGCGCTTTAGCCCCCTCGGGATCAAAGGGAGGGGAGCAGTTCTTC. As protein: CSALAPSGSKGGEQFF.

This clonotype was recorded at least ten times. This chain joins TRBV27 and TRBJ2-1, with 11 bases matching TRBD2. The CDR3 has 13 amino acids. With 5 bases clipped from V and 7 bases from J, the junction kept 1 base outside the gene matches. Germline CDR1 and CDR2: MNHEY and SMNVEV (reference sequence). The CDR3: CASSGTSGNEQFF. The CDR3 DNA reads as TGTGCCAGCAGTGGGACTAGCGGTAATGAGCAGTTCTTC.

In its sample, this clonotype was seen a few times. The chain uses TRBV7-9 and TRBJ2-1; the match to TRBD2 covers 9 bases. CDR1 is SEHNR, CDR2 FQNEAQ, per germline (reference sequence). The CDR3 extends over 17 amino acids. The V and J ends lost 4 bases and 2 bases, in that order; junction bases with no gene match: 9. In nucleotides, the CDR3 is TGTGCCAGCAGCTCGGTAGCGGGAGTTGTTCCCTACAATGAGCAGTTCTTC. Translated, it gives CASSSVAGVVPYNEQFF.

This clonotype has ten or more counts. The V and J genes are TRBV7-9 and TRBJ2-3; 8 nucleotides align to TRBD2. Per the germline V gene, CDR1 is SEHNR and CDR2 is FQNEAQ (reference sequence). V was pared by 1 base and J by 6 bases, with 3 bases of the junction left unmatched. The CDR3 is made up of 14 amino acids. The CDR3 nucleotides are TGTGCCAGCAGCTTAGTAGCGGGACTGGATACGCAGTATTTT. It yields the protein CASSLVAGLDTQYF.

There are many counts of this clonotype. The V and J genes are TRBV29-1 and TRBJ2-7; TRBD1 or TRBD2 may be the D gene (8 bases each). The CDR3 runs to 12 residues. The V gene lost 8 bases and the J gene lost 6 bases, with 17 bases spanning the gap. CDR1 and CDR2 from the germline V gene are SQVTM and ANQGSEA. CDR3 sequence: CSITGGLGEQYF. For the CDR3, the DNA is TGCAGCATTACAGGGGGACTAGGCGAGCAGTACTTC.

This clonotype has just a few counts. This chain's CDR3 is CASSFSGSRTDTQYF. The CDR3 DNA reads TGTGCCAGCAGCTTTAGCGGGAGTCGAACAGATACGCAGTATTTT. This chain joins TRBV7-9 and TRBJ2-3; 9 positions match TRBD2. This CDR3 is 15 amino acids long. The junction had 4 bases not matched to a gene; V was cut back by 3 bases and J by 3 bases. CDR1 is SEHNR, CDR2 FQNEAQ, per germline (reference sequence).

This clonotype was recorded at least ten times. The chain uses TRBV27 and TRBJ2-1; 7 positions match TRBD2. Germline V gene lookup returns CDR1 MNHEY and CDR2 SMNVEV (reference sequence). V shed 0 bases, J shed 7 bases, and the junction held 6 bases outside the gene matches. There are 15 residues in the CDR3. CDR3 amino acids: CASSLSIAGRNEQFF. The CDR3 DNA follows: TGTGCCAGCAGTTTATCGATAGCGGGCAGAAATGAGCAGTTCTTC.

This clonotype was counted at least ten times. The V call is TRBV6-2 or TRBV6-3, the J call TRBJ1-5, with D tentatively TRBD1 (6 bases). This CDR3 contains 15 residues. V was cut by 8 bases and J by 0 bases, with 14 bases left in between. The germline CDR1 and CDR2 sequences are MNHEY and SVGEGT. CDR3 sequence (DNA): TGTGCCAGCCTCGCCGGACAGCATAGCAATCAGCCCCAGCATTTT. Translation gives CASLAGQHSNQPQHF.

This clonotype was seen repeatedly, ten times or more. The V gene is TRBV27, the J gene TRBJ2-6; D may correspond to TRBD1 or TRBD2 (5 bases each). The CDR3 covers 20 residues. The germline CDR1 and CDR2 sequences are MNHEY and SMNVEV (reference sequence). Trimming left V 1 base short and J 0 bases short, with 19 bases between. The CDR3 loop is CASSLFFGTGTFSGANVLTF. The CDR3 DNA sequence: TGTGCCAGCAGTTTATTTTTCGGGACGGGAACATTCTCTGGGGCCAACGTCCTGACTTTC.